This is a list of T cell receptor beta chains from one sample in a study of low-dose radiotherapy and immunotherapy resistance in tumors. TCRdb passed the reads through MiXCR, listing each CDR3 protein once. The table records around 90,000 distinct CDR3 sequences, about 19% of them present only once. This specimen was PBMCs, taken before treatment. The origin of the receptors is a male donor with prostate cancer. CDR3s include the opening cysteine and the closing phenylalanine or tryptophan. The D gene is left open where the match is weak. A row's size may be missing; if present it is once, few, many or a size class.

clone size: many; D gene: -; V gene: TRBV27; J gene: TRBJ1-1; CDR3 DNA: TGTGCCAGCAGCATGTGGTTCGGAACTGAAGCTTTCTTT; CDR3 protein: CASSMWFGTEAFF
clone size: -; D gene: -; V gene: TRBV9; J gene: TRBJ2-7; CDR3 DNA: -; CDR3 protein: CASSFYICSAAPAQGSSYEQYF
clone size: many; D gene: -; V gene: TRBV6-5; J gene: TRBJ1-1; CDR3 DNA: TGTGCCAGCAGTTACGCCGACAGAAACACTGAAGCTTTCTTT; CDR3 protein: CASSYADRNTEAFF
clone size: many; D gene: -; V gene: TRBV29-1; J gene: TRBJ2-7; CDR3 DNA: TGCAGCGTTGTATGGTCTAATCCCAACGAGCAGTACTTC; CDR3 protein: CSVVWSNPNEQYF
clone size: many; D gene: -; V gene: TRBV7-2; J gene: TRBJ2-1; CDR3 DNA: TGTGCCAGCAGCTTAGATGCGGGCAAGGGACAGTTCTTC; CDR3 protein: CASSLDAGKGQFF
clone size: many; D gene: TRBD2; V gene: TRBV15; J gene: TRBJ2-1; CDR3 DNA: TGTGCCACCAGCAGAGAGCTCGGCGGGAGCACCTACAATGAGCAGTTCTTC; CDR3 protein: CATSRELGGSTYNEQFF
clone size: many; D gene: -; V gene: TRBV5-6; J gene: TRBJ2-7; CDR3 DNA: TGTGCCAGCAGCTCCTGGCCCCCCTGGGAGCAGTACTTC; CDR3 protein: CASSSWPPWEQYF
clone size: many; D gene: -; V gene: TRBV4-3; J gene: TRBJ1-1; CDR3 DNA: TGCGCCAGCAGCCCCAATATACAGGCTATGGCTTTCTTT; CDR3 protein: CASSPNIQAMAFF
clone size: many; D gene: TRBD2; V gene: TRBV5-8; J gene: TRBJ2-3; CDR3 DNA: TGTGCCAGCAGCTTCAACCCCTCGCTCACTAGCGGGAGGGCCATCACGCAGTATTTT; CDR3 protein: CASSFNPSLTSGRAITQYF
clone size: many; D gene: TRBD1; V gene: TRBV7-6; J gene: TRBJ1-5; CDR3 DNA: TGTGCCAGCAGCACGAGACAGGGTGAGCCCCAGCATTTT; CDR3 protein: CASSTRQGEPQHF
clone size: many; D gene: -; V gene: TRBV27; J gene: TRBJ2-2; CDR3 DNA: TGTGCCAGCAGAACCAACCCGGGACCAAACACCGGGGAGCTGTTTTTT; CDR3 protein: CASRTNPGPNTGELFF
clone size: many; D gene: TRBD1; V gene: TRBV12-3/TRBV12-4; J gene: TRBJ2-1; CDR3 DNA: TGTGCCAGCAGTTTCCGGGACAGGGGAAATGAGCAGTTCTTC; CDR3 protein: CASSFRDRGNEQFF
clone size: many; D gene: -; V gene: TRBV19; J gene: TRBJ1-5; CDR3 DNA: TGTGCCAGTAGTACGGTGCAGGTCATGAGCAATCAGCCCCAGCATTTT; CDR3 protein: CASSTVQVMSNQPQHF
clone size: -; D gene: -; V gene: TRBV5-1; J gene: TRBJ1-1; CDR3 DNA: TGCGCCAGCAGCTTGGCCCAGGGCCCCATGGACACTGAAGCTTTCTTT; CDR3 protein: CASSLAQGPMDTEAFF
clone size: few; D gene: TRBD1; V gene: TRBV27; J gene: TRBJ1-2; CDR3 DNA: TGTGCCAGCAGCCCACAGGGGGGGTATGGCTACACCTTC; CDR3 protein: CASSPQGGYGYTF
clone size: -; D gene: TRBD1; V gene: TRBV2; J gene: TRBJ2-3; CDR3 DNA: TGTGCCATCTCGACAGGGTCGAGCACAGATACGCAGTATTTT; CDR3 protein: CAISTGSSTDTQYF
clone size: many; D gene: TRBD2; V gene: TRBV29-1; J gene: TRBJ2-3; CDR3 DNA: TGCAGCGCTCGACTAGCATTCACAGATACGCAGTATTTT; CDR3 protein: CSARLAFTDTQYF
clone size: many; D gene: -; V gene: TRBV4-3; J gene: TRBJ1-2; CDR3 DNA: TGCGCCAGCAGCCAAGATCCCCCGGACAGAAAGTATGGCTACACCTTC; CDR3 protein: CASSQDPPDRKYGYTF
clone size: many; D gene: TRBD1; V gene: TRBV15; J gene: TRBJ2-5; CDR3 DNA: TGTGCCACCAGCAGAGGACAGGGCGACGCCCAGTACTTC; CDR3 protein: CATSRGQGDAQYF
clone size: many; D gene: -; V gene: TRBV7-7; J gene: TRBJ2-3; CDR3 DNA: TGTGCTAGCAGCTTTTCCGTGGCTTCAGATACGCAGTATTTT; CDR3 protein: CASSFSVASDTQYF
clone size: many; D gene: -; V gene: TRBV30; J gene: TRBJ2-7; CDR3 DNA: TGTGCCTGGCGAACTAGCTCTTACTCCTACGAGCAGTACTTC; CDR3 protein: CAWRTSSYSYEQYF
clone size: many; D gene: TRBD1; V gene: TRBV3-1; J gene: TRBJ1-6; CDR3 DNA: TGTGCCAGCAGCCGTACCGGGACAGGGTTTTCACCCCTCCACTTT; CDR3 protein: CASSRTGTGFSPLHF
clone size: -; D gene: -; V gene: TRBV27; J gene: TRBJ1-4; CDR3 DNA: TGTGCCAGCAGTTATCGGGCCGCCCATGAAAAACTGTTTTTT; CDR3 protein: CASSYRAAHEKLFF
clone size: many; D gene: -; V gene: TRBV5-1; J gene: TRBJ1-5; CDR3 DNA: TGCGCCAGCAGCTTCGGCTTGGATGGCAATCAGCCCCAGCATTTT; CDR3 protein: CASSFGLDGNQPQHF
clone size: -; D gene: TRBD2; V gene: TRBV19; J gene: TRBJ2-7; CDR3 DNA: TGTGCCAGTAGCCTGACTAGCTACTACGAGCAGTACTTC; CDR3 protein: CASSLTSYYEQYF